By share of the sample, the clone carrying this T cell receptor beta chain is medium-sized. The antigen remains unidentified. This sample was taken from a study of identifying expanded T cells in peripheral blood. General study results and limits: Variance in clone template counts between approximately 2-week samples significantly increased with total template count across all healthy donors.

There are 17 residues in the CDR3. From germline, CDR1 is SGHNT and CDR2 YYREEE (reference sequence). The V and J ends lost 4 bases and 4 bases, in that order; junction bases with no gene match: 16. The table came from immunoSEQ multiplex PCR; TCRdb's copy has only in-frame clones and leaves some out. The repertoire includes 130,000 or so clones, roughly 80% of them detected once, and approximately 3% sits in the top ten. The V call is TRBV5-4, the J call TRBJ1-2, with 7 bases that match TRBD1. The specimen sequenced was blood. The sequence derives from a person aged 18 to 70 in good health. CDR3 region: CASSPELLRGQGYGYTF. CDR3 bases: TGTGCCAGCAGCCCGGAATTATTAAGGGGGCAGGGCTATGGCTACACCTTC.